Below are 20 T cell receptor beta chains sequenced from a single sample in a study of T-cell reconstitution after alpha-beta-depleted transplantation in children. Unique molecular identifiers were incorporated when the TCRbeta library was constructed. Via MiXCR, TCRdb re-called the PCR reads, giving one row per CDR3 protein. The table has around 600,000 distinct CDR3 sequences, about 10% seen once. Sample: PBMCs from the stem cell graft donor, taken from the stem cell graft. The receptors here all came from a human donor who donated a stem cell graft to a child with acute myeloid leukemia.

This clonotype has a handful of counts. This chain joins TRBV5-1 and TRBJ2-3; D possibly matches TRBD1 or TRBD2 (5 bases each). CDR1 and CDR2 (germline): SGHRS, YFSETQ. CDR3 length: 19 residues. The V end was cut by 0 bases, the J end by 2 bases, with 22 bases between. The CDR3 sequence is CASSLEGTWDGPNTDTQYF. The CDR3 nucleotides are TGCGCCAGCAGCTTGGAAGGGACGTGGGACGGACCTAACACAGATACGCAGTATTTT.

This clonotype was seen at least ten times. The CDR3: CASSNLQGAYEQYF. The CDR3 nucleotides are TGTGCCAGTAGTAATTTACAGGGGGCCTACGAGCAGTACTTC. The chain joins TRBV19 to TRBJ2-7; 8 bases line up with TRBD1. Germline CDR1 is LNHDA and CDR2 is SQIVND (reference sequence). V dropped 4 bases and J dropped 2; count of bases not matched to a gene: 4. CDR3 length: 14 amino acids. Variable domain in full (rest from reference TRBV19 and TRBJ2-7): DGGITQSPKYLFRKEGQNVTLSCEQNLNHDAMYWYRQDPGQGLRLIYYSQIVNDFQKGDIAEGYSVSREKKESFPLTVTSAQKNPTAFYLCASSNLQGAYEQYFGPGTRLTVT.

The gene calls are TRBV7-8 and TRBJ1-3; 7 bases are a match to TRBD1. The CDR3 loop spans 16 amino acids. From germline, CDR1 is SGHVS and CDR2 FQNEAQ. V gave up 1 base and J gave up 4 bases; unmatched junction bases: 7. For the CDR3, the DNA is TGTGCCAGCAGCTTAGGGGACAGTCGAGCCGGAAACACCATATATTTT. Its translation is CASSLGDSRAGNTIYF.

This sequence joins TRBV18 and TRBJ2-7; D perhaps matches TRBD1 (6 bases). Germline loops: CDR1 KGHSH, CDR2 LQKENI. This CDR3 has 14 residues. Trimming removed 4 bases from V and 0 bases from J, with 10 bases in between. DNA for the CDR3: TGTGCCAGCTCACAGGGGGTTGGCTCCTACGAGCAGTACTTC. It yields the protein CASSQGVGSYEQYF.

J is TRBJ1-2 and V is TRBV18, with a tentative D call TRBD1 (6 bases). In germline, CDR1 is KGHSH, CDR2 LQKENI. Trimming removed 4 bases at V and 0 bases at J, with 15 bases between. The CDR3 loop spans 16 amino acids. In DNA form, the CDR3 reads TGTGCCAGCTCACTTATTAACAGGGACTCTAACTATGGCTACACCTTC. The encoded protein is CASSLINRDSNYGYTF.

This clonotype was detected a few times. The chain employs TRBV14 and TRBJ1-3; D uncertain. CDR1 and CDR2 from the germline V gene are SGHDN and FVKESK. The CDR3 extends over 14 amino acids. Trimming stripped 6 bases from V and 0 bases from J, with 9 bases between. The CDR3 region has the DNA TGTGCCAGCAGATTAAGCGGCTCTGGAAACACCATATATTTT. It specifies CASRLSGSGNTIYF.

This chain joins TRBV6-2 or TRBV6-3 and TRBJ2-3, with a weak D call TRBD2 (5 bases). Germline CDR1 is MNHEY and CDR2 is SVGEGT. The CDR3 sequence is 13 residues long. Trimming removed 11 bases from V and 6 bases from J, with 18 bases in between. The CDR3 reads CAALRTPEDTQYF. For the CDR3, the DNA is TGTGCCGCACTCCGGACTCCCGAGGATACGCAGTATTTT.

This clonotype has a count of ten or more. This sequence joins TRBV7-9 and TRBJ2-1; 13 bases line up with TRBD2. CDR1 is SEHNR and CDR2 is FQNEAQ in the germline V gene (reference sequence). The CDR3 sequence is 16 residues long. With V trimmed by 6 bases and J by 6 bases, 8 bases remained unmatched. CDR3 sequence reads: CASRLTSGRAINEQFF. Here the CDR3 DNA reads TGTGCCAGCAGGCTTACTAGCGGGAGGGCCATCAATGAGCAGTTCTTC.

This clonotype was recorded many times. This chain uses TRBV5-5 with TRBJ2-7; D gene ambiguous. V was trimmed by 4 bases and J by 7 bases, leaving 24 bases between them. CDR3 length: 16 amino acids. Germline-derived CDR1 and CDR2 are SGHKS and YYEKEE (reference sequence). The CDR3 DNA sequence: TGTGCCAGCAGCACGGACGGAAGATCAGCTTTGAGGGAGCAGTACTTC. This sequence encodes CASSTDGRSALREQYF.

This clonotype has only a few counts. The chain carries TRBV30 and TRBJ2-3; TRBD2 might be the D (5 bases). Germline CDR1 reads GTSNPN; CDR2 reads SVGIG (reference sequence). Deletions cut 0 bases from V and 5 bases from J, with 12 bases between. The CDR3 is 14 amino acids. This CDR3 reads CAWSVHGMGDTQYF. The CDR3 bases are TGTGCCTGGAGTGTACACGGGATGGGAGATACGCAGTATTTT.

At least ten counts were recorded for this clonotype. The chain recombines TRBV20-1 with TRBJ1-4; tentative D call: TRBD1 (6 bases). There are 14 residues in the CDR3. Germline loops: CDR1 DFQATT, CDR2 SNEGSKA (reference sequence). The germline V and J ends were trimmed by 0 bases and 7 bases, with 12 bases remaining between them. The CDR3 region has the DNA TGCAGTGCTAGAGAGGGGGCGAAGGGTGAAAAACTGTTTTTT. Amino acids: CSAREGAKGEKLFF.

This clonotype was recorded a few times. The CDR3 DNA reads TGTGCCAGCAGTTTATTGGGACCCAACATTCAGTACTTC. It yields the protein CASSLLGPNIQYF. The chain is built from TRBV12-3 or TRBV12-4 and TRBJ2-4, with D possibly being TRBD1 or TRBD2 (5 bases each). The CDR3 has 13 amino acids. The germline V and J ends were trimmed by 2 bases and 7 bases, with 9 bases remaining between them.

This clonotype has a handful of counts. The V and J genes are TRBV20-1 and TRBJ2-7; a weak D match, TRBD2 (5 bases). Trimming pared 0 bases from V and 4 bases from J, leaving 13 bases between. Germline V lookup: CDR1 DFQATT, CDR2 SNEGSKA (reference sequence). The CDR3 is 14 residues long. CDR3 DNA: TGCAGTGCTAGAGAAGGCCGGGGAATGTACGAGCAGTACTTC. Amino acids: CSAREGRGMYEQYF.

This clonotype was observed a handful of times. The rearrangement joins TRBV9 to TRBJ1-1; D is unclear. Germline loops: CDR1 SGDLS, CDR2 YYNGEE. The CDR3 is made up of 14 amino acids. The V end was cut by 3 bases, the J end by 0 bases, with 9 bases between. The CDR3 coding sequence is TGTGCCAGCAGCGGGAGCGTACTGAACACTGAAGCTTTCTTT. This encodes CASSGSVLNTEAFF.

This clonotype was counted ten times or more. The chain uses TRBV9 and TRBJ2-1; 8 nucleotides line up with TRBD2. There are 15 residues in the CDR3. With V trimmed by 0 bases and J by 6 bases, 5 bases remained unmatched. CDR1 is SGDLS and CDR2 is YYNGEE in the germline V gene. DNA for the CDR3: TGTGCCAGCAGCGTAGATCTTGGGACTAGCAATGAGCAGTTCTTC. This codes for CASSVDLGTSNEQFF.

This clonotype was picked up many times. The chain couples TRBV20-1 to TRBJ2-1, with TRBD2 matching over 7 bases. This CDR3 spans 15 amino acids. The ends lost 5 bases at V and 5 bases at J; junction bases unmatched: 12. CDR1 and CDR2 from the germline V gene are DFQATT and SNEGSKA (reference sequence). CDR3 bases: TGCAGTGCTCCCGATAGTGGGAGGGGTAACAATGAGCAGTTCTTC. It is translated as CSAPDSGRGNNEQFF.

In this sample, this clonotype turned up a few times. CDR3 coding DNA: TGTGCCAGCAGTTTACCCACAGCCCATAGCAATCAGCCCCAGCATTTT. Translated, it gives CASSLPTAHSNQPQHF. The rearrangement links TRBV28 to TRBJ1-5; no definite D call. Germline V gene sequence: CDR1 MDHEN, CDR2 SYDVKM. CDR3 length equals 16 residues. V lost 2 bases to trimming and J lost 0 bases, with 11 bases between them.

The V call is TRBV12-3 or TRBV12-4, the J call TRBJ2-4; a possible D gene is TRBD2 (6 bases). Trimming cost V 1 base and J 6 bases, with 19 bases left between them. CDR3 size: 17 residues. The DNA of the CDR3 is TGTGCCAGCAGTTTAGGGGGAAGGGGAGGTCGAGGAAACATTCAGTACTTC. Its protein product is CASSLGGRGGRGNIQYF.

The CDR3 spells CASSPRGNNQPQHF. CDR3 sequence (DNA): TGTGCCAGCTCACCGCGGGGGAACAATCAGCCCCAGCATTTT. This chain joins TRBV18 and TRBJ1-5; possibly TRBD1 for D (5 bases). Germline V CDR1 and CDR2: KGHSH, LQKENI. The CDR3 has 14 residues. V was trimmed by 3 bases and J by 3 bases, leaving 9 bases between them. The whole variable domain, filled in from reference TRBV18 and TRBJ1-5, reads NAGVMQNPRHLVRRRGQEARLRCSPMKGHSHVYWYRQLPEEGLKFMVYLQKENIIDESGMPKERFSAEFPKEGPSILRIQQVVRGDSAAYFCASSPRGNNQPQHFGDGTRLSIL.

There are many counts of this clonotype. In DNA, the CDR3 is TGCGCCAGCAGCCAAGATCTAGCGGGGGGTTCAGATACGCAGTATTTT. The encoded protein is CASSQDLAGGSDTQYF. The chain couples TRBV4-3 to TRBJ2-3; 11 bases align to TRBD2. This CDR3 contains 16 residues. V lost 0 bases to trimming and J lost 4 bases; unmatched junction nucleotides: 3. Germline values: CDR1 LGHNA, CDR2 YSLEER.